These T cell receptor beta chains were read from a single sample in a study of T cell responses to AZD1222 COVID-19 vaccine. Produced via immunoSEQ multiplex PCR; TCRdb's table is partial and in-frame only. The data hold some 150,000 clones, with approximately 94% observed a single time. The sample was peripheral blood, taken on day 0 of AZD1222 vaccination. All receptors derive from an adult in good health. Both conserved end residues are trimmed from each CDR3. D genes are given only for firm matches.

D gene: .
V gene: TRBV7-7
J gene: TRBJ2-5
CDR3 protein: ASSLGGSDQETQY

D gene: .
V gene: TRBV19
J gene: TRBJ1-4
CDR3 protein: ASSILGEKLF

D gene: TRBD1
V gene: TRBV7-9
J gene: TRBJ1-6
CDR3 protein: ASSLAAGGVSPLH

D gene: .
V gene: TRBV5-1
J gene: TRBJ2-1
CDR3 protein: ASSVRSYNEQF

D gene: .
V gene: TRBV6-2/TRBV6-3
J gene: TRBJ2-3
CDR3 protein: ASSYSPRFTDTQY

D gene: .
V gene: TRBV5-8
J gene: TRBJ2-1
CDR3 protein: ASSLIVGSYNEQF

D gene: .
V gene: TRBV28
J gene: TRBJ2-5
CDR3 protein: ASSRPAGSFQETQY

D gene: .
V gene: TRBV28
J gene: TRBJ1-1
CDR3 protein: ASSLFAEAF

D gene: .
V gene: TRBV30
J gene: TRBJ1-5
CDR3 protein: AWSLGVGQPQH

D gene: .
V gene: TRBV9
J gene: TRBJ2-3
CDR3 protein: ASSVSQDTQY

D gene: .
V gene: TRBV5-8
J gene: TRBJ2-2
CDR3 protein: ASSSTLDSLSVTGELF

D gene: .
V gene: TRBV15
J gene: TRBJ2-5
CDR3 protein: ATSRDAGTETQY

D gene: TRBD2
V gene: TRBV9
J gene: TRBJ2-1
CDR3 protein: ASSAPTSGSNEQF

D gene: .
V gene: TRBV5-1
J gene: TRBJ2-1
CDR3 protein: ASSLEARGQF

D gene: .
V gene: TRBV4-3
J gene: TRBJ2-1
CDR3 protein: ASSQVGLNNEQF

D gene: .
V gene: TRBV18
J gene: TRBJ1-2
CDR3 protein: ASSPSSGGQFNYGYT

D gene: .
V gene: TRBV10-3
J gene: TRBJ2-1
CDR3 protein: AISRENEQF

D gene: .
V gene: TRBV6-5
J gene: TRBJ2-5
CDR3 protein: ASKQLGRETQY

D gene: TRBD2
V gene: TRBV5-1
J gene: TRBJ2-1
CDR3 protein: ASSLETAGGPGEQF

D gene: .
V gene: TRBV28
J gene: TRBJ1-5
CDR3 protein: ASSLSRGSGNQPQH

D gene: TRBD1
V gene: TRBV4-2
J gene: TRBJ2-1
CDR3 protein: ASSSAGQGVNEQF

D gene: .
V gene: TRBV7-9
J gene: TRBJ2-1
CDR3 protein: ASSLWVAGHNEQF

D gene: .
V gene: TRBV12-3/TRBV12-4
J gene: TRBJ1-1
CDR3 protein: ASRETVTAF

D gene: TRBD1
V gene: TRBV24-1
J gene: TRBJ1-5
CDR3 protein: ATSDLGGDRGSGRSQPQH

D gene: .
V gene: TRBV6-1
J gene: TRBJ2-5
CDR3 protein: ASSEAEGGTQY

D gene: .
V gene: TRBV18
J gene: TRBJ1-1
CDR3 protein: ASSPGLNTEAF

D gene: .
V gene: TRBV7-9
J gene: TRBJ1-4
CDR3 protein: ASTSNDQGEKLF

D gene: TRBD2
V gene: TRBV3-1/TRBV3-2
J gene: TRBJ2-2
CDR3 protein: ASRPSGNTGELF

D gene: .
V gene: TRBV7-8
J gene: TRBJ2-1
CDR3 protein: ASSLLSVAEQF

D gene: TRBD1
V gene: TRBV19
J gene: TRBJ1-6
CDR3 protein: ASSTSTGVSPLH

D gene: TRBD1
V gene: TRBV6-1
J gene: TRBJ2-2
CDR3 protein: ASSVLGTGGEGAGTGELF

D gene: TRBD1
V gene: TRBV28
J gene: TRBJ1-1
CDR3 protein: ASSLTGRAF

D gene: .
V gene: TRBV7-9
J gene: TRBJ2-1
CDR3 protein: ASSQSGTPYNEQF

D gene: .
V gene: TRBV6-1
J gene: TRBJ2-1
CDR3 protein: ASSETGTEYNEQF

D gene: .
V gene: TRBV18
J gene: TRBJ1-1
CDR3 protein: ASSPSSGLNTEAF

D gene: TRBD2
V gene: TRBV18
J gene: TRBJ2-1
CDR3 protein: ASSPEELAGKTVL

D gene: TRBD1
V gene: TRBV9
J gene: TRBJ1-2
CDR3 protein: ASSLDPGTGVSGYT

D gene: TRBD1
V gene: TRBV3-1/TRBV3-2
J gene: TRBJ1-1
CDR3 protein: ASSRGQGSTEAF

D gene: .
V gene: TRBV2
J gene: TRBJ2-5
CDR3 protein: GPPETQY

D gene: .
V gene: TRBV5-1
J gene: TRBJ1-5
CDR3 protein: ASSLDRADSNQPQH

D gene: .
V gene: TRBV6-5
J gene: TRBJ1-1
CDR3 protein: ASSYGGVSTEAF

D gene: .
V gene: TRBV5-5
J gene: TRBJ1-2
CDR3 protein: ASSLQELDYGYT

D gene: .
V gene: TRBV6-2/TRBV6-3
J gene: TRBJ1-6
CDR3 protein: ASSYRPGHPNS